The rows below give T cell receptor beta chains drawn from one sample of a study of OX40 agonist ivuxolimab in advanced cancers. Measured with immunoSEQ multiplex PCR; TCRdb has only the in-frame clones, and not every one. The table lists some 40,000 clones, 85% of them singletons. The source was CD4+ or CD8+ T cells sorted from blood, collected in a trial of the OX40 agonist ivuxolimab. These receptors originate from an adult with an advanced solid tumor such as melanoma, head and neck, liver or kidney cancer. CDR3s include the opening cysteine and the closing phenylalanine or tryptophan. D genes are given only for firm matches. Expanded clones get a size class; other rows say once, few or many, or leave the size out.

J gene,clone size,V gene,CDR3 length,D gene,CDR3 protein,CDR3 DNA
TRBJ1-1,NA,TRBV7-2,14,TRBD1,CASSSRDRVTEAFF,TGTGCCAGCAGCTCAAGGGACAGGGTCACTGAAGCTTTCTTT
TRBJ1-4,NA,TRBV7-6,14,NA,CASSLEPRNEKLFF,TGTGCCAGCAGCTTAGAACCGAGGAATGAAAAACTGTTTTTT
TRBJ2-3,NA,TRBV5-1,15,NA,CASSLRDGGTDTQYF,TGCGCCAGCAGCCTTCGTGACGGGGGCACAGATACGCAGTATTTT
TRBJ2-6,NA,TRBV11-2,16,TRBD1,CASSGQGASGANVLTF,TGTGCCAGCAGCGGACAGGGAGCTTCTGGGGCCAACGTCCTGACTTTC
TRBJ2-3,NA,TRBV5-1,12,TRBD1,CASRGTGDTQYF,TGCGCCAGCAGAGGGACAGGAGATACGCAGTATTTT
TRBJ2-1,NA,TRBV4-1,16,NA,CASSRSVARSYNEQFF,TGCGCCAGCAGCAGGTCGGTTGCCCGGTCCTACAATGAGCAGTTCTTC
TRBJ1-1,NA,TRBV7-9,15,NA,CAGSDNRVRNTEAFF,TGTGCCGGCAGCGACAACAGGGTGAGGAACACTGAAGCTTTCTTT
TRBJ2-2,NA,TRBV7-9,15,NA,CASSFLQTNTGELFF,TGTGCCAGCAGCTTTCTCCAGACGAACACCGGGGAGCTGTTTTTT
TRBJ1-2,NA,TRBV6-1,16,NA,CASSASSPGDGYGYTF,TGTGCCAGCAGTGCCTCCTCCCCGGGGGACGGCTATGGCTACACCTTC
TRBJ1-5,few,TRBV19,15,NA,CASSIDLSARQPQHF,TGTGCCAGTAGTATAGATCTTTCCGCAAGGCAGCCCCAGCATTTT
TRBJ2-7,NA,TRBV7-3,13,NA,CASSLGGGDEQYF,TGTGCCAGCAGCTTAGGCGGGGGCGACGAGCAGTACTTC
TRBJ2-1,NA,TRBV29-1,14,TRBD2,CSVERTSGNNEQFF,TGCAGCGTTGAAAGGACTAGCGGAAACAATGAGCAGTTCTTC
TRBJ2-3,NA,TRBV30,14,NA,CAWTSGTSTDTQYF,TGTGCCTGGACGTCCGGGACTAGCACAGATACGCAGTATTTT
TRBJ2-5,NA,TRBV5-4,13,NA,CASSLEAQETQYF,TGTGCCAGCAGCTTGGAAGCACAAGAGACCCAGTACTTC
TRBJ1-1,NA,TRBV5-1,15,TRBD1,CASSPRSGQGAEAFF,TGCGCCAGCAGCCCGAGGTCGGGACAGGGGGCTGAAGCTTTCTTT
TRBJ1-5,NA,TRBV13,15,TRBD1,CASSVRQGRNQPQHF,TGTGCCAGCAGCGTCAGACAGGGGCGCAATCAGCCCCAGCATTTT
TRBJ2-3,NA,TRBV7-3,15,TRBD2,CASSAEAGGRVTQYF,TGTGCCAGCAGCGCCGAAGCGGGAGGGAGGGTTACGCAGTATTTT
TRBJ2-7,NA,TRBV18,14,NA,CASSPPGLSYEQYF,TGTGCCAGCTCACCGCCAGGGCTCTCCTACGAGCAGTACTTC
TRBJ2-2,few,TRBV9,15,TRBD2,CASSVVGGWHGELFF,TGTGCCAGCAGCGTAGTCGGGGGGTGGCACGGGGAGCTGTTTTTT
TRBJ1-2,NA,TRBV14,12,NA,CASSHGGNGYTF,TGTGCCAGCAGCCACGGGGGCAACGGCTACACCTTC
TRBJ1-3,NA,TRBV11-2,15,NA,CASSTIRDNGNTIYF,TGTGCCAGCAGCACAATCAGGGATAATGGAAACACCATATATTTT
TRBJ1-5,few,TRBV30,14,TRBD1,CAWSGGTANQPQHF,TGTGCCTGGAGTGGGGGGACAGCTAATCAGCCCCAGCATTTT
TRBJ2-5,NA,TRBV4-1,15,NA,CASSLGSGDQETQYF,TGCGCCAGCAGCCTAGGCAGTGGGGATCAAGAGACCCAGTACTTC
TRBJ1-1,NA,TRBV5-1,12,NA,CASSLGEAQAFF,TGCGCCAGCAGCTTGGGGGAGGCGCAAGCTTTCTTT
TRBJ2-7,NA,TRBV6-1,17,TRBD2,CASSEPTSGRARYEQYF,TGTGCCAGCAGTGAGCCTACTAGCGGGAGGGCCAGGTACGAGCAGTACTTC
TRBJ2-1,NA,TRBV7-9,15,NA,CASSRDREAYNEQFF,TGTGCCAGCAGCCGAGACAGGGAGGCCTACAATGAGCAGTTCTTC
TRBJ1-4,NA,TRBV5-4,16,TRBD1,CASSLRGQGAQEKLFF,TGTGCCAGCAGCTTGAGAGGACAGGGGGCTCAGGAAAAACTGTTTTTT
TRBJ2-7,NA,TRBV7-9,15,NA,CASSSTGLSRDEQYF,TGTGCCAGCAGCTCAACCGGACTATCCAGAGACGAGCAGTACTTC
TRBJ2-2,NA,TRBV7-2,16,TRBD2,CASKPGGGRSTGELFF,TGTGCCAGCAAACCCGGGGGGGGGCGGAGCACCGGGGAGCTGTTTTTT